The entry below gives a single T cell receptor beta chain sequence along with its context. Its specificity is unknown. Splitting of CD4+ cells produced CD45RA+ naive and CD45RA-negative memory subsets. Original data processing: Junction-only sequences produced by ImmunoSEQ had no quality scores, so filtering differed. Sequencing was performed with immunoSEQ multiplex PCR; in TCRdb, only in-frame clones are kept and a portion is missing. V and J calls plus clone size are reproduced from that table; the DNA served to infer D and trimming. This sample yields around 600,000 clones, of which roughly 97% are seen a single time; 0.055% to 0.07% belongs to the top ten. This sample stems from a study of shared clonotypes between healthy human individuals. Study-level findings and limits: The low donor count limited represented genetic and exposure-history diversity.

The V gene's germline CDR1 is SEHNR and CDR2 FQNEAQ (reference sequence). Losses at the gene ends were 4 bases for V and 3 bases for J; bases not matched to a gene: 7. CDR3 length equals 15 residues. The sample comprised naive CD4+ T cells sorted from blood. This sample's subset: CD45RA+ positively selected. This TCR derives from a woman in her 30s in good health. This chain connects TRBV7-9 to TRBJ1-1, with TRBD1 identical over 8 bases. CDR3 sequence: CASSWSQGADTEAFF. The CDR3 DNA reads TGTGCCAGCAGCTGGAGCCAGGGGGCAGACACTGAAGCTTTCTTT.